Listed below are T cell receptor beta chains from one sample, sequenced in a study of cytomegalovirus exposure and HLA in healthy donors. Measured with immunoSEQ multiplex PCR; TCRdb has only the in-frame clones, and not every one. The sample includes under 200,000 clones, around 80% of them seen just once. Source material: PBMCs. The receptors here all came from a man aged 25-45 years in good health and CMV-seronegative. Both conserved end residues are part of each CDR3. The D gene is left open where the match is weak. The size field is filled for only some rows; it gives once, few, many or a size class.

clone_size	v_call	j_call	d_call	cdr3_nt	cdr3_aa
.	TRBV11-2	TRBJ2-1	TRBD2	TGTGCCAGCAGCCTTCTCCCCCTACTAGCGGAGTACAATGAGCAGTTCTTC	CASSLLPLLAEYNEQFF
once	TRBV28	TRBJ2-4	.	TGTGCCAGCAACGCCCAATATCCTCCAAGACTAGCCAAAAACATTCAGTACTTC	CASNAQYPPRLAKNIQYF
.	TRBV28	TRBJ2-2	TRBD2	TGTGCCAGCAGCCCCGGGACTAGCGGGAACACCGGGGAGCTGTTTTTT	CASSPGTSGNTGELFF
.	TRBV5-1	TRBJ1-2	.	TGCGCCAGCAGCTTGGGGATCATGGGGCTCTCCTATGGCTACACCTTC	CASSLGIMGLSYGYTF
.	TRBV19	TRBJ2-7	.	TGTGCCAGTAGTCGACGTGAGACAGGACACTCCATCCACGGGGAGCAGTACTTC	CASSRRETGHSIHGEQYF
.	TRBV6-1	TRBJ2-7	.	TGTGCCAGCAGTGAAGATTCTGGGACTCCCACCTACGAGCAGTACTTC	CASSEDSGTPTYEQYF
.	TRBV4-2	TRBJ2-2	TRBD2	TGTGCCAGCACTAGCGGGGAGAACACCGGGGAGCTGTTTTTT	CASTSGENTGELFF
.	TRBV19	TRBJ2-1	.	TGTGCCAGTAGTATTTTTCAGGCCCTAGCTTCATACAATGAGCAGTTCTTC	CASSIFQALASYNEQFF
.	TRBV10-3	TRBJ2-7	.	TGTGCCATCAGTGAGGCGGGATACGAGCAGTACTTC	CAISEAGYEQYF
.	TRBV7-9	TRBJ1-4	.	TGTGCCAGCAGCTTAACGGCCTCTTTGCGGGAAAAACTGTTTTTT	CASSLTASLREKLFF
few	TRBV5-1	TRBJ2-5	TRBD1	TGCGCCAGCAGCCCGGGACAGGGTAATGGAAAGACCCAGTACTTC	CASSPGQGNGKTQYF
.	TRBV30	TRBJ2-7	.	TGTGCCTGGAGTGTGACATCCTACGAGCAGTACTTC	CAWSVTSYEQYF
.	TRBV11-2	TRBJ2-2	.	TGTGCCAGCAGCTTCCCAAGCGGTCTAATTAACACCGGGGAGCTGTTTTTT	CASSFPSGLINTGELFF
.	TRBV19	TRBJ2-3	.	TGTGCCAGTAGCCATGGGAGGGATACGCAGTATTTT	CASSHGRDTQYF
.	TRBV9	TRBJ1-3	TRBD1	TGTGCCAGCAGCGTCCCCCTTGACAGGGGCTCTGGAAACACCATATATTTT	CASSVPLDRGSGNTIYF
.	TRBV27	TRBJ2-5	TRBD2	TGTGCCAGCAGTTCGACTAGCGGGAGGGAAGAGCAGTACTTC	CASSSTSGREEQYF
once	TRBV27	TRBJ2-2	.	TGTGCCAGCAGTCTAAACACCGGGGAGCTGTTTTTT	CASSLNTGELFF
.	TRBV11-2	TRBJ2-7	TRBD1	TGTGCCAGCAGCTTAGGCCGCGGGACAGGGGACGACGAGCAGTACTTC	CASSLGRGTGDDEQYF
.	TRBV7-9	TRBJ1-1	.	TGTGCCGGCAGCCGCCGGGACTCCTTACTGAACACTGAAGCTTTCTTT	CAGSRRDSLLNTEAFF
.	TRBV28	TRBJ1-5	.	TGTGCCAGCAGTTTACCCCGACAGAATAGCAATCAGCCCCAGCATTTT	CASSLPRQNSNQPQHF
.	TRBV29-1	TRBJ2-7	.	TGCAGCGTCAAAAGGGACACCCACGAGCAGTACTTC	CSVKRDTHEQYF
few	TRBV5-1	TRBJ2-2	TRBD2	TGCGCCAGCAGCTTCCTAGCGGGAAACACCGGGGAGCTGTTTTTT	CASSFLAGNTGELFF
.	TRBV7-9	TRBJ2-1	TRBD2	TGTGCCAGCAGCTTATCCGGGAGGGCCGCCTACAATGAGCAGTTCTTC	CASSLSGRAAYNEQFF
.	TRBV11-2	TRBJ1-4	.	TGTGCCAGCAGCTTAGGGTCAGCAGGAGAAAAACTGTTTTTT	CASSLGSAGEKLFF
.	TRBV18	TRBJ2-1	.	TGTGCCAGCTCACCCCTGAGGGGGACCTACAATGAGCAGTTCTTC	CASSPLRGTYNEQFF
.	TRBV9	TRBJ1-2	.	TGTGCCAGCAGCGTAACAGGGAAAGGGTATGGCTACACCTTC	CASSVTGKGYGYTF
.	TRBV6-1	TRBJ1-6	.	TGTGCCAGCAAGGAAGGGGGAGTCGGTTCACCCCTCCACTTT	CASKEGGVGSPLHF
few	TRBV2	TRBJ2-5	.	TGTGCCAGCAGTCCTCAAGAGACCCAGTACTTC	CASSPQETQYF
.	TRBV9	TRBJ2-1	TRBD2	TGTGCCAGCAGCGACACACCCGAACCAGCGGGAGATCACAATGAGCAGTTCTTC	CASSDTPEPAGDHNEQFF
.	TRBV10-1	TRBJ2-3	TRBD1	TGCGCCAGCAGTGAAGGGGGCATGTCGTATTTT	CASSEGGMSYF
.	TRBV28	TRBJ2-5	TRBD2	TGTGCCAGCTTTAGCGGGAGGGGTGAGACCCAGTACTTC	CASFSGRGETQYF
.	TRBV7-3	TRBJ1-1	.	TGTGCCAGCAGCTTAACCCCAGGGAACGATCCCACTGAAGCTTTCTTT	CASSLTPGNDPTEAFF
.	TRBV4-3	TRBJ2-1	TRBD2	TGCGCCAGCAGCCAGGCTCGAAGCGGGGGGGATAGCTCCTACAATGAGCAGTTCTTC	CASSQARSGGDSSYNEQFF
.	TRBV18	TRBJ1-1	TRBD1	TGTGCCAGTGCCGGGACAGATAACACTGAAGCTTTCTTT	CASAGTDNTEAFF
.	TRBV19	TRBJ2-7	.	TGTGCCAGTAGTATAGCGGGTCCCTCCTACGAGCAGTACTTC	CASSIAGPSYEQYF